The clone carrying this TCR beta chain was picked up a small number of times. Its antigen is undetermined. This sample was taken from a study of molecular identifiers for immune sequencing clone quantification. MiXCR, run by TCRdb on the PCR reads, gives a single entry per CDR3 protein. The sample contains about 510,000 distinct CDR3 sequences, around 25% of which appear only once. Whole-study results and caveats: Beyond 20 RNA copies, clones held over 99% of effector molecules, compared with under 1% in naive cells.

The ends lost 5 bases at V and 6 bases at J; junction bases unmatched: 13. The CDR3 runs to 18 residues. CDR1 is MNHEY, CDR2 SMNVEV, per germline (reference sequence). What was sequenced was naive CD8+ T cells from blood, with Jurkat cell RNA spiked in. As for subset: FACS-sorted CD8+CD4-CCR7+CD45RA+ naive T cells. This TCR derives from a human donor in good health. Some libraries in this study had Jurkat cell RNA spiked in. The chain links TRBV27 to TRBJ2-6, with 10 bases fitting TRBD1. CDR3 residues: CASSIGPGQGISANVLTF. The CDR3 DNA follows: TGTGCCAGCAGTATCGGGCCGGGACAGGGGATCTCGGCCAACGTCCTGACTTTC.